Given below is one T cell receptor (beta chain) in context. Its matching antigen is unknown. 60 Vbeta and 13 Jbeta primers were used in PCR. Here immunoSEQ multiplex PCR was the method, and the copy in TCRdb shows in-frame clones only, minus some. The sample has some 160,000 clones, around 76% seen once; the top ten hold roughly 1.5%. The sample comes from a study of cytomegalovirus exposure and HLA in healthy donors. Looking at the study overall: Of roughly 400 genotyped donors, approximately 80% clustered with self-reported Caucasian donors.

The V gene lost 4 bases and the J gene lost 0 bases, with 14 bases spanning the gap. The CDR3 loop spans 15 amino acids. Germline V gene sequence: CDR1 GTSNPN, CDR2 SVGIG (reference sequence). Findings and caveats of the study: For TCR beta chains, V- and J-gene trimming was later linked to a missense DCLRE1C variant. In a later analysis, CMV-associated beta chains were mostly HLA-associated, it appeared.

The sequenced sample consisted of PBMCs. The V gene is TRBV30, the J gene TRBJ2-3; D is ambiguous. This TCR was sampled from a middle-aged man in good health and CMV-seronegative. In nucleotides, the CDR3 is TGTGCCTGGACCGTTGCAGTTTCTAGCACAGATACGCAGTATTTT. It is translated as CAWTVAVSSTDTQYF.